The subject of this entry is one TCR beta chain. This sample stems from a study of prognosis after radiotherapy for stage I lung cancer. Node-negative disease was confirmed in all patients by CT and PET/CT, with no prior chemotherapy, radiotherapy or other malignancies. The study amplified the TCR beta CDR3 region from genomic DNA. This amplification was carried out by two rounds of multiplex PCR. Specific primers for each TRBV and TRBJ gene were what first-round PCR used. TCRdb analysed the multiplex PCR reads with MiXCR anew, one entry per CDR3 protein. The profile shows 45,000 to 70,000 distinct CDR3 sequences, around a quarter of them singletons. J gave up 2 bases and V 6 bases, and 3 bases lay outside the gene matches. The CDR3 has 12 amino acids. CDR1 is SQVTM, CDR2 ANQGSEA, per germline.

The receptor was derived from a donor of 50 years or more with non-small cell lung cancer. The specimen comprised PBMCs, sampled before or after stereotactic body radiation therapy (not recorded which). The gene calls are TRBV29-1 and TRBJ1-2, with 7 positions matching TRBD1. The CDR3 region has the DNA TGCAGCGTGAAGGACAGGAACTATGGCTACACCTTC. This sequence encodes CSVKDRNYGYTF. The whole variable domain, filled in from reference TRBV29-1 and TRBJ1-2, reads SAVISQKPSRDICQRGTSLTIQCQVDSQVTMMFWYRQQPGQSLTLIATANQGSEATYESGFVIDKFPISRPNLTFSTLTVSNMSPEDSSIYLCSVKDRNYGYTFGSGTRLTVV.